The present entry profiles one T cell receptor (beta chain) with its context. Seattle-derived patients entered the study during active infection and were followed longitudinally. CDR1 and CDR2 (germline): WNHNN, SYGVQD (reference sequence). This CDR3 is built from 13 residues. V lost 0 bases to trimming and J lost 7 bases, with 9 bases between them. In the original analysis: From reference gene primer amplification, estimates of nucleated cell counts were derived. Profiling relied on immunoSEQ multiplex PCR, and the TCRdb table lists in-frame clones only, not all of them. From that table come the V and J calls and clone size; the DNA was used to work out D and trimming. The data show some 200,000 clones, 85% seen once. The source of the sample is a study of blood T cell repertoires in COVID-19. Study as a whole: Acute and convalescent COVID-19 samples came from the United States, Italy and Spain. T cells, B-cell-depleted T cells, or PBMCs provided the cDNA or gDNA that served as material.

This receptor was identified in a man in his sixties with COVID-19, enrolled during active disease. The chain carries TRBV10-1 and TRBJ1-1; D is ambiguous. Sequenced sample: peripheral blood. The CDR3 protein is CASSESAGIEAFF. DNA of the CDR3: TGCGCCAGCAGTGAGTCTGCGGGAATTGAAGCTTTCTTT.